Below, 6 T cell receptor beta chains from the same sample are listed, as sequenced in a study of CD8 T cells in Susac syndrome. With random hexamers, reverse transcription was performed on roughly 0.45 to 1 ug of RNA. TCRdb processed the immunoSEQ multiplex PCR reads anew with MiXCR; each CDR3 protein has one entry. Of 100,000 to 150,000 distinct CDR3 sequences listed, 96% were seen once; the top ten hold roughly 0.13%. Sequencing used CD4+ T cells from PBMCs. The origin of the receptors is a human donor with Susac syndrome.

J is TRBJ2-1 and V is TRBV9; 11 positions match TRBD2. The V segment lost 0 bases and the J segment 6 bases; nucleotides outside the gene matches: 2. Germline CDR1 and CDR2: SGDLS and YYNGEE. The CDR3 has 15 residues. Here the CDR3 DNA reads TGTGCCAGCAGCGTAGAACTAGCGGGAGTCAATGAGCAGTTCTTC. Amino acid sequence: CASSVELAGVNEQFF.

J is TRBJ2-1 and V is TRBV15; 10 positions match TRBD2. The junction had 3 bases not matched to a gene; V was cut back by 3 bases and J by 7 bases. Germline V lookup: CDR1 LNHNV, CDR2 YYDKDF (reference sequence). The CDR3 contains 14 residues. The CDR3 DNA reads TGTGCCACCAGCAGTTTAGCGGGGGGAAATGAGCAGTTCTTC. Translated: CATSSLAGGNEQFF.

This clonotype was found once. The chain has TRBV28 and TRBJ2-7; 15 bases fit TRBD2. This CDR3 spans 15 amino acids. The germline CDR1 and CDR2 sequences are MDHEN and SYDVKM. V shed 5 bases and J 7 bases; nucleotides not matched to a gene: 6. CDR3 bases: TGTGCCAGCAGTGCCGGGACTAGCGGGAGGAAGGAGCAGTACTTC. Translated, it gives CASSAGTSGRKEQYF. Full variable domain (rest looked up from reference TRBV28 and TRBJ2-7): DVKVTQSSRYLVKRTGEKVFLECVQDMDHENMFWYRQDPGLGLRLIYFSYDVKMKEKGDIPEGYSVSREKKERFSLILESASTNQTSMYLCASSAGTSGRKEQYFGPGTRLTVT.

V is TRBV20-1 and J is TRBJ2-3; D gene ambiguous. V lost 5 bases to trimming and J lost 1 base, with 13 bases between them. The CDR3 is 14 amino acids. Germline V lookup: CDR1 DFQATT, CDR2 SNEGSKA (reference sequence). CDR3 sequence (DNA): TGCAGTGCTCCAAAAGTGGTCGGCACAGATACGCAGTATTTT. This gives the protein CSAPKVVGTDTQYF.

The gene calls are TRBV11-1 and TRBJ2-1; D unresolved. The CDR3 covers 12 residues. V was trimmed by 2 bases and J by 8 bases, leaving 7 bases between them. Germline V gene sequence: CDR1 SGHAT, CDR2 FQDESV (reference sequence). CDR3 nucleotide sequence: TGTGCCAGCAGCTTAATGGGCGATGAGCAGTTCTTC. Translating gives CASSLMGDEQFF.

The chain combines TRBV28 with TRBJ2-3; TRBD2 is a possible D gene (6 bases). CDR1 is MDHEN and CDR2 is SYDVKM in the germline V gene. The V gene lost 6 bases and the J gene lost 5 bases, with 9 bases spanning the gap. The CDR3 loop spans 12 amino acids. The CDR3 loop is CASRQAGDTQYF. The CDR3 bases are TGTGCCAGCAGGCAAGCGGGAGATACGCAGTATTTT.